What follows is one TCR beta chain and its context. Antigen unknown. This record belongs to a study of shared clonotypes between healthy human individuals. Study as a whole: Donor ages ranged 18 to 49 years: two women, a few men.

An even split of each subset's genomic DNA across several immunoSEQ plates was performed. The data were produced by immunoSEQ multiplex PCR, yet TCRdb's version contains in-frame clones alone and is incomplete. Of around 530,000 clones in the sample, roughly four fifths were seen once. CDR1 is SEHNR and CDR2 is FQNEAQ in the germline V gene (reference sequence). The trim removed 5 bases at V and 0 bases at J, leaving 9 bases unmatched. There are 19 residues in the CDR3. With unsorted samples, genomic DNA was obtained from 75 million to 90 million PBMCs. Study conclusions and caveats: Donor clonotype sharing was expected to depend on sequencing depth.

V is TRBV7-9 and J is TRBJ2-3; 15 nucleotides align to TRBD2. The sample consisted of PBMCs. The TCR was taken from a woman aged 40 to 50 in good health. Some clones in this sample may be carry-over from other donors' samples. This chain's CDR3 is CASSRGLAGGGFSTDTQYF. The CDR3 DNA is TGTGCCAGCAGCCGCGGACTAGCGGGAGGGGGGTTTAGCACAGATACGCAGTATTTT.